This TCR beta chain was sequenced during a study of human T cells and chemical hapten exposure. Whole-study context: TCR yield per sample varied, mainly due to pooled library volumes.

MiXCR was run by TCRdb on the RACE reads, yielding one entry per CDR3 protein. There are about 51,000 distinct CDR3 sequences in the sample; 9.4% occur only once, and about 14% lies in the top ten. Time point noted: pre-sensitization, week 0. Treatment given: therapeutic diphenylcyclopropenone sensitization with weekly scalp DPC. On this clonotype: This may be a read error, as it is one base from a much larger clone.

The CDR3 is 15 residues long. CDR1 and CDR2 (germline): SGDLS, YYNGEE. Trimming left V 2 bases short and J 9 bases short, with 17 bases between. The chain is built from TRBV9 and TRBJ2-2, with D unclear. The TCR comes from a middle-aged woman with alopecia areata. Some clones in this sample may be carry-over from other donors' samples. The specimen was whole blood, collected in connection with sensitization to the hapten diphenylcyclopropenone (DPC). CDR3 DNA: TGTGCCAGCAGCGTTAGGGAACCTCCTCACCGGGAGCTGTTTTTT. The encoded protein is CASSVREPPHRELFF.